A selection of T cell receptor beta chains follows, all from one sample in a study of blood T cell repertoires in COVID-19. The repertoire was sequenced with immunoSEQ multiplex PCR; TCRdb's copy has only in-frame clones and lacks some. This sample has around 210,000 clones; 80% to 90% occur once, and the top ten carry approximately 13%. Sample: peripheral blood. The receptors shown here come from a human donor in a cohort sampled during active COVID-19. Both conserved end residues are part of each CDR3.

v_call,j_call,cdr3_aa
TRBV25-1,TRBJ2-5,CASSEGGAETQYF
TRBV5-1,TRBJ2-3,CASSFHRGEGDTQYF
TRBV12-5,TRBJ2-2,CASGLVFGNSPGELFF
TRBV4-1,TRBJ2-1,CASSQRTNSYNEQFF
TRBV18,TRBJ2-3,CASSPGLSTDTQYF
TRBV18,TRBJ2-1,CASSPWRSGSSVNEQFF
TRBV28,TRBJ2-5,CASSRLAGGVTQYF
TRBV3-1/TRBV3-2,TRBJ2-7,CASSQDWTGTYEQYF
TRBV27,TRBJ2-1,CASRRNLAGEQFF
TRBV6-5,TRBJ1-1,CASRSDRSMNTEAFF
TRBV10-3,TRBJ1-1,CAISESGTGDSTEAFF
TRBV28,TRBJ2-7,CASSSTSGSRGEQYF
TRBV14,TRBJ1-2,CASSRQLPGQGGIGYTF
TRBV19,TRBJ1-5,CASSIQFQPQHF
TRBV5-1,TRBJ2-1,CASSFLGRDEQFF
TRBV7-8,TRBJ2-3,CASRTRDRGTDTQYF
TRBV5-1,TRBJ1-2,CASSLIRPGRDYGYTF
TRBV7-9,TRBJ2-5,CASSRGGETQYF
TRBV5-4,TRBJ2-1,CASSLDQREQFF
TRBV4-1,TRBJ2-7,CASSQPTTGAEQYF
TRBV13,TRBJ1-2,CASSLAGQGAGNYGYTF
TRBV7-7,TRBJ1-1,CASSLHGNSEAFF
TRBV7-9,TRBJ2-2,CASTGDRGSTGELFF
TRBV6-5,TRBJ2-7,CASRTGVVPWEQYF
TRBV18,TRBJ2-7,CASSKRETYEQYF
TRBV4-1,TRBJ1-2,CASSHSGQINYGYTF
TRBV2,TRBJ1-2,CASLIVQGRGYTF
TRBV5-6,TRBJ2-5,CASSFGGLGSQETQYF
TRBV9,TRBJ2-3,CASSSYSGRVTDTQYF
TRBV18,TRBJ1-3,CASSLDSLSGNTIYF
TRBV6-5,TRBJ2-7,CASSGWDEQYF
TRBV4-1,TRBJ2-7,CASSQDGFRGTGYEQYF
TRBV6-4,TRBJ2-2,CASSDSWLAGASGELFF
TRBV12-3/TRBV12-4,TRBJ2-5,CASSRQGGETQYF
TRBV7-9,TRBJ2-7,CASSLAPEPYEQYF
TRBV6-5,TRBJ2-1,CASKPDRGILGKQFF
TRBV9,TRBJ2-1,CASSVRDSSDHEQFF
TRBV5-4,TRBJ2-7,CASSLGQEIYEQYF
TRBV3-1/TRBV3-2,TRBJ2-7,CASSQAGSGRAGLEQYF
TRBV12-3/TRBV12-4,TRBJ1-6,CASSFNDNSPLHF
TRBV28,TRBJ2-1,CASSLLGGLIRGNEQFF
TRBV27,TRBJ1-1,CASSLNGAEAFF
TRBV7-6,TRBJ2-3,CATKRESTDTQYF
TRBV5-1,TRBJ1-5,CASSPWTGLQPQHF
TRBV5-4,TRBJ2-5,CASSLVGGETQYF
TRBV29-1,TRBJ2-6,CSVDLGHPSGANVLTF
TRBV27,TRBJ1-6,CASRVGGFSPLHF
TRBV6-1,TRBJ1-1,CASSEALYRGFENTEAFF
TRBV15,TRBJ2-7,CATSRGQLAEQYF
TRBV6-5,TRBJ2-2,CASSSNRGEELFF
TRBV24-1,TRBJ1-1,CATSDFQGSEAFF
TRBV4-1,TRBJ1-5,CASSQAWTGISNQPQHF
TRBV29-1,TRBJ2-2,CSGIKGLAGGTGELFF